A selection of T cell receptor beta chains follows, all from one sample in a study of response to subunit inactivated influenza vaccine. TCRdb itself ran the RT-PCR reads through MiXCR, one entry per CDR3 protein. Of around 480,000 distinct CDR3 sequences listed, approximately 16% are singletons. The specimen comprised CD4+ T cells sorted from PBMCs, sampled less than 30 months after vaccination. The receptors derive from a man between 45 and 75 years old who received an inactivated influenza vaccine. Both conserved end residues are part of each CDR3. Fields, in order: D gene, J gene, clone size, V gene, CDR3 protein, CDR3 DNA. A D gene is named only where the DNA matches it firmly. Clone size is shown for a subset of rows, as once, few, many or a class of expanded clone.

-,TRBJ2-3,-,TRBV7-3,CASSLSRRTSTDTQYF,TGTGCCAGCAGCTTAAGTCGCCGCACGAGCACAGATACGCAGTATTTT
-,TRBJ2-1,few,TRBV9,CASSVADKGYNEQFF,TGTGCCAGCAGCGTAGCCGACAAGGGGTACAATGAGCAGTTCTTC
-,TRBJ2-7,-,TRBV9,CASSGSPTGVYEQYF,TGTGCCAGCAGCGGTTCCCCAACGGGAGTCTACGAGCAGTACTTC
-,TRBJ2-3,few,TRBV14,CASSQGASPIRTQYF,TGTGCCAGCAGCCAAGGGGCTAGTCCTATCAGAACGCAGTATTTT
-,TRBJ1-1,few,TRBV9,CASSVVGQNTEAFF,TGTGCCAGCAGCGTAGTCGGACAAAACACTGAAGCTTTCTTT
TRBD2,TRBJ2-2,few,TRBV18,CASSPVAGNTGELFF,TGTGCCAGCTCACCCGTAGCGGGGAACACCGGGGAGCTGTTTTTT
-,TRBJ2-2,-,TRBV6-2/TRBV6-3,CASSYAAGELFF,TGTGCCAGCAGTTACGCCGCCGGGGAGCTGTTTTTT
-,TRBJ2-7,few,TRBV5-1,CASSSGAGAREQYF,TGCGCCAGCAGCTCTGGGGCAGGGGCGAGGGAGCAGTACTTC
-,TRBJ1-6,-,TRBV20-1,CSAHQQGAGPYNSPLHF,TGCAGTGCTCATCAACAGGGTGCTGGCCCCTATAATTCACCCCTCCACTTT
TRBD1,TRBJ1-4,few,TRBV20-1,CSARADRGGGKLFF,TGCAGTGCTAGAGCTGACAGGGGAGGTGGAAAACTGTTTTTT
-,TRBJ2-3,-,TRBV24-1,CATSDLTTTDTQYF,TGTGCCACCAGTGATTTGACCACTACAGATACGCAGTATTTT
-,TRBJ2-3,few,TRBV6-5,CASSYDNTDTQYF,TGTGCCAGCAGTTACGACAACACAGATACGCAGTATTTT
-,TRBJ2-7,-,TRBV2,CASRVDGTYEQYF,TGTGCCAGCAGAGTGGACGGAACCTACGAGCAGTACTTC
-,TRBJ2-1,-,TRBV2,CASCQAIYNEQFF,TGTGCCAGCTGCCAGGCCATCTACAATGAGCAGTTCTTC
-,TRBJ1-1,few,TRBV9,CASSVAVHTNTEAFF,TGTGCCAGCAGCGTAGCTGTGCATACGAACACTGAAGCTTTCTTT
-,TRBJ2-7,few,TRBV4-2,CASSQDQVYEQYF,TGTGCCAGCAGCCAAGACCAGGTCTACGAGCAGTACTTC
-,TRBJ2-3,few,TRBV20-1,CSASAGLTDTQYF,TGCAGTGCTAGCGCAGGGTTGACAGATACGCAGTATTTT
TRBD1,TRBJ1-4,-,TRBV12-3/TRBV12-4,CASSLSDRREKLFF,TGTGCCAGCAGTTTATCGGACAGGCGTGAAAAACTGTTTTTT
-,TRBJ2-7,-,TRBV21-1,CASSQGVGDPYEQYF,TGTGCCAGCAGCCAAGGGGTAGGGGACCCCTACGAGCAGTACTTC
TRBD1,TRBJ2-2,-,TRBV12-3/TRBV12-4,CASSSKTGSTGELFF,TGTGCCAGCAGTTCAAAGACAGGGTCCACCGGGGAGCTGTTTTTT
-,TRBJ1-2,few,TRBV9,CASSVVSGNGYTF,TGTGCCAGCAGCGTAGTATCAGGGAACGGCTACACCTTC
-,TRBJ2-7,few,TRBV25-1,CASSEYRVGREYEQYF,TGTGCCAGCAGTGAATATCGGGTTGGCAGGGAATACGAGCAGTACTTC
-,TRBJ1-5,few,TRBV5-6,CASSLGPGTAIQPQHF,TGTGCCAGCAGCTTAGGGCCCGGGACCGCGATCCAGCCCCAGCATTTT
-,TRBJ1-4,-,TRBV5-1,CASSLAFRQPNEKLFF,TGCGCCAGCAGCTTGGCCTTTCGACAGCCTAATGAAAAACTGTTTTTT
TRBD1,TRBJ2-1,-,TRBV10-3,CAINGDRSSYNEQFF,TGTGCCATCAACGGGGACAGGAGCTCCTACAATGAGCAGTTCTTC
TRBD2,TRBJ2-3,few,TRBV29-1,CSVDGLAGATDTQYF,TGCAGCGTTGACGGTCTAGCGGGGGCCACAGATACGCAGTATTTT
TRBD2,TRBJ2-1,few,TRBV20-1,CSAVRGASGGNEQFF,TGCAGTGCTGTCCGCGGGGCTAGCGGGGGTAATGAGCAGTTCTTC
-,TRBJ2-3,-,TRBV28,CASSWKRGTDTQYF,TGTGCCAGCAGTTGGAAACGGGGCACAGATACGCAGTATTTT
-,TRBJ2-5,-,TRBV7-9,CASSQPSGLGETQYF,TGTGCCAGCAGCCAACCCTCAGGACTGGGAGAGACCCAGTACTTC
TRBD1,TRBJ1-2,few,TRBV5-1,CASSTRQGGSYGYTF,TGCGCCAGCAGCACCCGACAGGGAGGGAGCTATGGCTACACCTTC
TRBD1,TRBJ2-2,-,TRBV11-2,CASSDRGRDTGELFF,TGTGCCAGCAGCGACAGGGGCAGGGACACCGGGGAGCTGTTTTTT
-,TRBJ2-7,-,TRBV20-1,CSARRRAAYEQYF,TGCAGTGCTAGAAGGCGGGCTGCCTACGAGCAGTACTTC
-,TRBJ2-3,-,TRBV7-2,CASSFMAGGLADTQYF,TGTGCCAGCAGCTTCATGGCGGGCGGGTTGGCAGATACGCAGTATTTT
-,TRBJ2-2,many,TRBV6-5,CASSLDRENTGELFF,TGTGCCAGCAGTTTAGACCGAGAAAACACCGGGGAGCTGTTTTTT
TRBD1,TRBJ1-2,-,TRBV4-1,CASSQAGQGFHGYTF,TGCGCCAGCAGCCAAGCGGGACAGGGATTTCATGGCTACACCTTC
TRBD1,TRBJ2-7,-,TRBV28,CASSSPGQNSYEQYF,TGTGCCAGCAGTTCACCGGGACAGAACTCCTACGAGCAGTACTTC
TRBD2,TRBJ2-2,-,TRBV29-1,CSVGRLAGEGTGELFF,TGCAGCGTTGGGAGGCTAGCGGGGGAAGGGACCGGGGAGCTGTTTTTT
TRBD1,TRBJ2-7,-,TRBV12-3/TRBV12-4,CASRGQQIRDEQYF,TGTGCCAGCAGGGGACAGCAAATTAGGGACGAGCAGTACTTC
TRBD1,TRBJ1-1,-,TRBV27,CASTLSQGIKTEAFF,TGTGCCAGCACTCTATCACAGGGGATAAAGACTGAAGCTTTCTTT
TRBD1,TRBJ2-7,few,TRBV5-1,CASSLRDSFSYEQYF,TGCGCCAGCAGCTTACGGGACAGCTTCTCCTACGAGCAGTACTTC
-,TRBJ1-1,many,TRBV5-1,CASSLALQNTEAFF,TGCGCCAGCAGCTTGGCTCTACAGAACACTGAAGCTTTCTTT
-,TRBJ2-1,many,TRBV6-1,CASSPRDGANEQFF,TGTGCCAGCAGTCCCCGGGACGGCGCCAATGAGCAGTTCTTC
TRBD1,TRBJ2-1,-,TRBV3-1,CASSLNRGRQFF,TGTGCCAGCAGCCTCAACAGGGGGAGGCAGTTCTTC
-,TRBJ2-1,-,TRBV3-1,CASSQVHLRINEQFF,TGTGCCAGCAGCCAAGTCCACTTGAGGATCAATGAGCAGTTCTTC
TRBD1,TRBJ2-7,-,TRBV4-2,CASSQEWTGSYEQYF,TGTGCCAGCAGCCAAGAGTGGACAGGGTCCTACGAGCAGTACTTC
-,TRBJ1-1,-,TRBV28,CASWGRDTEAFF,TGTGCCAGCTGGGGGCGCGATACTGAAGCTTTCTTT
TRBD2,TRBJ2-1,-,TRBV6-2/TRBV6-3,CASSYESLAGGKYNEQFF,TGTGCCAGCAGTTACGAGTCGCTAGCGGGAGGGAAGTACAATGAGCAGTTCTTC
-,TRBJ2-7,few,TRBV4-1,CASSQEYPRPQHNEQYF,TGCGCCAGCAGCCAAGAATACCCCCGGCCTCAGCACAACGAGCAGTACTTC
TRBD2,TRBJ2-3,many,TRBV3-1,CASSQDKRASGDLTDTQYF,TGTGCCAGCAGCCAAGATAAGAGGGCTAGCGGGGACCTTACAGATACGCAGTATTTT
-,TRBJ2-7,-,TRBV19,CATLYRNEQYF,TGTGCCACCCTCTACAGGAACGAGCAGTACTTC
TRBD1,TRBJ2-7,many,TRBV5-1,CASSSDRGTYEQYF,TGCGCCAGCAGCTCGGACAGGGGCACCTACGAGCAGTACTTC
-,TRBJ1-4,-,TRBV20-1,CSARRGGEKLFF,TGCAGTGCTAGAAGAGGGGGTGAAAAACTGTTTTTT
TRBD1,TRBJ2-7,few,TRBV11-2,CASSKGPTGGSSMQYF,TGTGCCAGCAGCAAAGGCCCGACAGGGGGGTCCTCGATGCAGTACTTC
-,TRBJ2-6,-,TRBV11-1,CASSLYGAGANVLTF,TGTGCCAGCAGCTTATATGGAGCTGGGGCCAACGTCCTGACTTTC
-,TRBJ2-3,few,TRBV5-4,CASSLLQENTDTQYF,TGTGCCAGCAGCTTGTTACAGGAGAACACAGATACGCAGTATTTT